Ten or more counts support the clone carrying this TCR beta chain. The CDR3 length is 16 residues. Trimming left V 0 bases short and J 6 bases short, with 17 bases between. Germline assignment: CDR1 SGHRS and CDR2 YFSETQ. The sample is drawn from a study of T-cell reconstitution after alpha-beta-depleted transplantation in children. Preparing the TCRbeta library involved the use of unique molecular identifiers. TCRdb reprocessed the PCR reads via MiXCR and lists one record per CDR3 protein. The table records approximately 200,000 distinct CDR3 sequences, 14% to 15% of them present only once. This clonotype was obtained from a human donor who donated a stem cell graft to a child with acute lymphoblastic leukemia. Sequencing was performed on PBMCs from the stem cell graft donor, taken from the stem cell graft. The gene calls are TRBV5-1 and TRBJ2-3, with D possibly being TRBD1 (5 bases). The CDR3 coding sequence is TGCGCCAGCAGCTTGGCCGGACAACTCCCGCTGGATACGCAGTATTTT. Its translation is CASSLAGQLPLDTQYF.